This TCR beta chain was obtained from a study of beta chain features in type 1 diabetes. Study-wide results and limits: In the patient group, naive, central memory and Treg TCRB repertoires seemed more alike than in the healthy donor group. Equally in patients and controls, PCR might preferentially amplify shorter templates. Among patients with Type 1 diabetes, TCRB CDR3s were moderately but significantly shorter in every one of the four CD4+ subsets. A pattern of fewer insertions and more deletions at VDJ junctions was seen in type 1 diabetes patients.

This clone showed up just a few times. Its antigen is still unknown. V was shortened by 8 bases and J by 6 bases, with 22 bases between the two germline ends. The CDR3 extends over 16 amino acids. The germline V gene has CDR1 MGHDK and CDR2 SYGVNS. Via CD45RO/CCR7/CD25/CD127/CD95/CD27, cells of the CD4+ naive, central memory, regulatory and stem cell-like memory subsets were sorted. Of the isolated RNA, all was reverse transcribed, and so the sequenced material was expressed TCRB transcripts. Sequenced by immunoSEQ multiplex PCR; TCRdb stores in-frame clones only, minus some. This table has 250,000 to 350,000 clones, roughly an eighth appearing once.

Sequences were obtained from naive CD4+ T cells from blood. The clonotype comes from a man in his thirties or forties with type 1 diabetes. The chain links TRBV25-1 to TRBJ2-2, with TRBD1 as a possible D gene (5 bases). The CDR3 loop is CASADPGPKGAGELFF. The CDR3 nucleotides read TGTGCCAGCGCAGACCCCGGACCAAAAGGGGCCGGGGAGCTGTTTTTT. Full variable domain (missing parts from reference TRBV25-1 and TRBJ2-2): EADIYQTPRYLVIGTGKKITLECSQTMGHDKMYWYQQDPGMELHLIHYSYGVNSTEKGDLSSESTVSRIRTEHFPLTLESARPSHTSQYLCASADPGPKGAGELFFGEGSRLTVL.